One and the same sample provided the 14 T cell receptor beta chains below, sequenced in a study of regulatory T cells in long-lasting Graves disease. Through Arm-PCR of CDR3 regions and iRepertoire HTBI primers, TCR beta libraries were built. TCRdb passed the multiplex PCR reads through MiXCR, listing each CDR3 protein once. The profile covers 650,000 to 700,000 distinct CDR3 sequences, with 25% to 30% appearing a single time and roughly 41% taken by the ten largest. Documented time point: persistent/refractory GD, antithyroid drugs over 5 years with positive TRAb. The authors made the TCR library using RNA they extracted from PBMCs. The sequenced sample was peripheral blood mononuclear cells (PBMCs), obtained when the disease was refractory, from a patient treated with antithyroid drugs. The source is a female donor with Graves disease.

The J gene is TRBJ1-2, the V gene TRBV12-5; TRBD1 is a possible D gene (6 bases). The CDR3 covers 16 residues. Germline V lookup: CDR1 LGHNT, CDR2 FRNRAP. Trimming removed 1 base from V and 4 bases from J, with 16 bases in between. Here the CDR3 reads CASGLAPTGGLYGYTF. The CDR3 DNA is TGTGCTAGTGGTTTGGCACCGACGGGGGGCCTCTATGGCTACACCTTC.

This clonotype was detected ten times or more. The rearrangement joins TRBV6-2 or TRBV6-3 to TRBJ1-1, with D hard to call. The CDR3 runs 14 residues. V was shortened by 6 bases and J by 1 base, with 12 bases between the two germline ends. In germline, CDR1 is MNHEY, CDR2 SVGEGT. CDR3 sequence reads: CASRRGGGNTEAFF. The CDR3 region has the DNA TGTGCCAGCAGAAGAGGTGGTGGGAACACTGAAGCTTTCTTT.

This chain connects TRBV12-3 or TRBV12-4 to TRBJ1-3; a weak D match, TRBD1 (6 bases). V was shortened by 3 bases and J by 3 bases, with 18 bases between the two germline ends. This CDR3 is built from 17 residues. CDR3 nucleotide sequence: TGTGCCAGCAGTTTTTCGCTCGGGGGGCAGGGTGGAAACACCATATATTTT. Its translation: CASSFSLGGQGGNTIYF.

The table lists this clonotype with a few counts. The chain has TRBV11-2 and TRBJ1-3; possibly TRBD1 for D (6 bases). Germline V gene data show CDR1 as SGHAT and CDR2 as FQNNGV. The V end lost 3 bases, the J end lost 2 bases, and 20 bases lay between the germline ends. This CDR3 has 18 residues. CDR3 residues: CASSLGHRGTPPGNTIYF. CDR3 nucleotides: TGTGCCAGCAGCTTGGGCCACCGAGGGACACCTCCTGGAAACACCATATATTTT.

This clonotype was recorded at least ten times. The chain couples TRBV28 to TRBJ1-4; TRBD1 might be the D (5 bases). The CDR3 sequence is 17 residues long. V was trimmed by 6 bases and J by 0 bases, leaving 17 bases between them. Germline V gene sequence: CDR1 MDHEN, CDR2 SYDVKM. The CDR3 spells CASSPGRQGTTNEKLFF. CDR3 DNA sequence: TGTGCCAGCAGCCCCGGGCGGCAGGGCACAACTAATGAAAAACTGTTTTTT.

The chain uses TRBV6-2 or TRBV6-3 and TRBJ2-3; D not resolved. The germline gives CDR1 MNHEY, CDR2 SVGEGT. V was trimmed by 6 bases and J by 1 base, leaving 11 bases between them. The CDR3 consists of 14 residues. CDR3 in amino acids: CASSRNYGTDTQYF. The CDR3, as DNA: TGTGCCAGCAGCCGGAACTACGGCACAGATACGCAGTATTTT.

This clonotype has just a few counts. The chain's CDR3 is CAIRPGQGLYTEAFF. Here the CDR3 DNA reads TGTGCCATCAGACCGGGACAGGGGTTGTACACTGAAGCTTTCTTT. The rearrangement joins TRBV10-3 to TRBJ1-1; 10 nucleotides align to TRBD1. Germline lookup yields CDR1 ENHRY and CDR2 SYGVKD. The CDR3 has 15 residues. Trimming at V came to 6 bases and at J to 3 bases, leaving 7 bases not matched to a gene.

This sequence joins TRBV6-2 or TRBV6-3 and TRBJ1-1; D is perhaps TRBD1 (6 bases). The CDR3 sequence is 13 residues long. Trimming took 10 bases from V and 0 from J, leaving 12 bases between them. Germline-derived CDR1 and CDR2 are MNHEY and SVGEGT. CDR3 DNA: TGTGCCACCCTAAGGGGGTTGAACACTGAAGCTTTCTTT. Translating it yields CATLRGLNTEAFF.

V usage is TRBV5-1 and J usage is TRBJ2-7; D is perhaps TRBD2 (6 bases). Trimming removed 2 bases from V and 3 bases from J, with 15 bases in between. CDR1 and CDR2 from the germline V gene are SGHRS and YFSETQ. The CDR3 contains 15 residues. CDR3: CASSLAGGTVYEQYF. The CDR3, as DNA: TGCGCCAGCAGCTTAGCGGGCGGGACCGTCTACGAGCAGTACTTC.

This clonotype has more than one count but fewer than ten. The V and J genes are TRBV7-2 and TRBJ1-3; D gene uncertain. The germline V gene has CDR1 SGHTA and CDR2 FQGNSA. Trimming stripped 1 base from V and 4 bases from J, with 11 bases between. CDR3 length: 15 residues. For the CDR3, the DNA is TGTGCCAGCAGCTTAGTCGTCCGTCTGGGAAACACCATATATTTT. This sequence encodes CASSLVVRLGNTIYF.

This sequence joins TRBV5-8 and TRBJ1-4, with a tentative D call TRBD1 (5 bases). Trimming pared 4 bases from V and 3 bases from J, leaving 10 bases between. The CDR3 contains 14 residues. The germline gives CDR1 SGHTS, CDR2 YDEGEE. Here the CDR3 reads CASSRGLANEKLFF. DNA of the CDR3: TGTGCCAGCAGCCGGGGGTTGGCTAATGAAAAACTGTTTTTT.

The J gene is TRBJ1-1, the V gene TRBV6-1; TRBD1 matches at 7 bases. The ends lost 6 bases at V and 8 bases at J; junction bases unmatched: 9. The CDR3 runs to 13 residues. CDR1 is MNHNS, CDR2 SASEGT, per germline. The CDR3 reads CASRESGTEEAFF. CDR3 DNA sequence: TGTGCCAGCAGAGAATCCGGGACAGAGGAAGCTTTCTTT.

The sample holds a few counts of this clonotype. The genes are TRBV20-1 and TRBJ2-5; 11 bases agree with TRBD2. Per the germline V gene, CDR1 is DFQATT and CDR2 is SNEGSKA (reference sequence). There are 17 residues in the CDR3. V was clipped by 4 bases and J by 4 bases; unmatched bases: 14. The CDR3 DNA is TGCAGTGCTAACCAGGGGGTAGCGGGAGGGCCTGGAGAGACCCAGTACTTC. Protein: CSANQGVAGGPGETQYF.

The chain is built from TRBV29-1 and TRBJ1-4; tentative D call: TRBD1 (5 bases). Trimming took 7 bases from V and 6 from J, leaving 21 bases between them. The CDR3 is made up of 15 amino acids. Germline CDR1 and CDR2: SQVTM and ANQGSEA. CDR3: CSAEGTGGLDEKLFF. As DNA, the CDR3 is TGCAGCGCTGAGGGGACTGGCGGGTTGGATGAAAAACTGTTTTTT. The full variable domain, in which reference TRBV29-1 and TRBJ1-4 provide the parts outside the CDR3, is SAVISQKPSRDICQRGTSLTIQCQVDSQVTMMFWYRQQPGQSLTLIATANQGSEATYESGFVIDKFPISRPNLTFSTLTVSNMSPEDSSIYLCSAEGTGGLDEKLFFGSGTQLSVL.